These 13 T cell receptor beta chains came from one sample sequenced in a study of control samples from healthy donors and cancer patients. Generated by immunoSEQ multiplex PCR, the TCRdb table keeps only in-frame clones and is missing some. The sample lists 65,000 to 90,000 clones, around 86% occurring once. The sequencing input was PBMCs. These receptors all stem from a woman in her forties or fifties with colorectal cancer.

The CDR3 sequence is CASSPRASTEAFF. The CDR3, as DNA: TGTGCCAGCAGCCCCCGGGCCAGCACTGAAGCTTTCTTT. This rearrangement joins TRBV5-5 to TRBJ1-1, with no clear D. Germline assignment: CDR1 SGHKS and CDR2 YYEKEE (reference sequence). The V and J ends lost 4 bases and 4 bases respectively, with 11 bases between them. The CDR3 is 13 amino acids. The whole variable domain, remainder taken from reference TRBV5-5 and TRBJ1-1, is DAGVTQSPTHLIKTRGQQVTLRCSPISGHKSVSWYQQVLGQGPQFIFQYYEKEERGRGNFPDRFSARQFPNYSSELNVNALLLGDSALYLCASSPRASTEAFFGQGTRLTVV.

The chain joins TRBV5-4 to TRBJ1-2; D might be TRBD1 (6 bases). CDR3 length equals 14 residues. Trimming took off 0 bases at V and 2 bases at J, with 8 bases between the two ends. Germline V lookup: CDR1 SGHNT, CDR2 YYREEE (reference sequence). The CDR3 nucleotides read TGTGCCAGCAGCTTGGCCGGACAGAACTATGGCTACACCTTC. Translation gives CASSLAGQNYGYTF.

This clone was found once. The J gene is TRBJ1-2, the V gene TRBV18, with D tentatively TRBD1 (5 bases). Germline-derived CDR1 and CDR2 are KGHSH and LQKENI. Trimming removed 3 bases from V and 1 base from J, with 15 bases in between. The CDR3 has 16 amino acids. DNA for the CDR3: TGTGCCAGCTCACCCCCCGGGACTGTTGGTAACTATGGCTACACCTTC. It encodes CASSPPGTVGNYGYTF.

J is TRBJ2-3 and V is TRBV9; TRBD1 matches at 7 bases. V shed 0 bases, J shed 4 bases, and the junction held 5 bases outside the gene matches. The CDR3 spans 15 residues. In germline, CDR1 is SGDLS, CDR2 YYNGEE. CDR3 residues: CASSVEGARSDTQYF. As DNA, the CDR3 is TGTGCCAGCAGCGTAGAGGGGGCACGGTCAGATACGCAGTATTTT.

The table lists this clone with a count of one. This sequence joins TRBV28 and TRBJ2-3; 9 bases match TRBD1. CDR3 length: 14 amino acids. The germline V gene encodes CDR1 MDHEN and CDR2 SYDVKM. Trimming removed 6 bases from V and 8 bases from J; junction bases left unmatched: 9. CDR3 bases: TGTGCCAGCAGCCGCCCGGGACAGGGCTTTACGCAGTATTTT. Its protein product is CASSRPGQGFTQYF.

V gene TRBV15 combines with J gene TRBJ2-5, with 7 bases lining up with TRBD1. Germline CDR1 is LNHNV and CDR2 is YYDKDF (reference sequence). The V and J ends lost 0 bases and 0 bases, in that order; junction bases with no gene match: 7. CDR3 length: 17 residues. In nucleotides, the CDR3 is TGTGCCACCAGCAGAGACGACCGAGGGGGCTACCAAGAGACCCAGTACTTC. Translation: CATSRDDRGGYQETQYF.

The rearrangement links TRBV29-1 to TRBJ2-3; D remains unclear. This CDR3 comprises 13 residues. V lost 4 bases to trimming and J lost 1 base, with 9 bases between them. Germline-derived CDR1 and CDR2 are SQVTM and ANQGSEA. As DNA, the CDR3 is TGCAGCGTTGTAGGCTCAGGCACAGATACGCAGTATTTT. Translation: CSVVGSGTDTQYF.

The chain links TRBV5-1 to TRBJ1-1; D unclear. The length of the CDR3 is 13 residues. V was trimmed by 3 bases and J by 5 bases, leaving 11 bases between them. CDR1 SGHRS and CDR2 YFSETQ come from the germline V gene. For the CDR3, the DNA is TGCGCCAGCAGCTCATATATGGGGACTGAAGCTTTCTTT. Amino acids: CASSSYMGTEAFF. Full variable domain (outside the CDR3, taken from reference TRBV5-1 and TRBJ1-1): KAGVTQTPRYLIKTRGQQVTLSCSPISGHRSVSWYQQTPGQGLQFLFEYFSETQRNKGNFPGRFSGRQFSNSRSEMNVSTLELGDSALYLCASSSYMGTEAFFGQGTRLTVV.

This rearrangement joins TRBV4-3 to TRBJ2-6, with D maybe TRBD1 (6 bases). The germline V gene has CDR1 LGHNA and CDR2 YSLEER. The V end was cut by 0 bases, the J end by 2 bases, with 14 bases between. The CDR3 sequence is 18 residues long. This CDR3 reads CASSQEGGNSAGANVLTF. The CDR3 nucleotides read TGCGCCAGCAGCCAAGAAGGGGGTAACAGCGCTGGGGCCAACGTCCTGACTTTC.

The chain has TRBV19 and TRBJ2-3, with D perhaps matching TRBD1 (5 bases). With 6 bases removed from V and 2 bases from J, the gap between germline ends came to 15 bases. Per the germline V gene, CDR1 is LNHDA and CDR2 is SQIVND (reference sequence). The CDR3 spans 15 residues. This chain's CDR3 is CASSLMGQSTDTQYF. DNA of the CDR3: TGTGCCAGTAGCCTAATGGGGCAGTCCACAGATACGCAGTATTTT.

This chain's CDR3 is CASSLLTGGSGANVLTF. CDR3 coding DNA: TGCGCCAGCAGCTTGTTGACAGGGGGCTCGGGGGCCAACGTCCTGACTTTC. The chain has TRBV5-1 and TRBJ2-6, with 10 nucleotides matching TRBD1. CDR3 length: 17 residues. Germline CDR1 reads SGHRS; CDR2 reads YFSETQ. J was trimmed by 4 bases and V by 1 base; bases with no gene match: 5.

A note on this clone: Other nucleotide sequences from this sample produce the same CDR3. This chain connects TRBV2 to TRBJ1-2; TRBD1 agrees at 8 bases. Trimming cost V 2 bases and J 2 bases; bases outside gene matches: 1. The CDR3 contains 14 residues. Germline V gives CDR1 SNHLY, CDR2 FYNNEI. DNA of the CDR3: TGTGCCAGCAGTGAACAGGGGGCCAACTATGGCTACACCTTC. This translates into CASSEQGANYGYTF.

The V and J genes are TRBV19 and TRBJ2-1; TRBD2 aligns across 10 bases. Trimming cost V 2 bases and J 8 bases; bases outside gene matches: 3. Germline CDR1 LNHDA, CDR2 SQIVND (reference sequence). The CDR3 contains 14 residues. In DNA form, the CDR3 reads TGTGCCAGTAGTATAAAGCGGGGGGGCCATGAGCAGTTCTTC. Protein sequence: CASSIKRGGHEQFF.